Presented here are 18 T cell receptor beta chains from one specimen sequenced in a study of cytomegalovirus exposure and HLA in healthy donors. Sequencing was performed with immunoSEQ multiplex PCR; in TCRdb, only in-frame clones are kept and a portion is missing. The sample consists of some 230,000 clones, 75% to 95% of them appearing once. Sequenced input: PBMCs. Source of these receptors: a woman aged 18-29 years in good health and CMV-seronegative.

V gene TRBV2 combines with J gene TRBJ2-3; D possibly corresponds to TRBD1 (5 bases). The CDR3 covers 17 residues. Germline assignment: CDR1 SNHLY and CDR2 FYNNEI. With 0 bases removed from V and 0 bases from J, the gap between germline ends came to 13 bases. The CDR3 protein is CASSEARRQKSTDTQYF. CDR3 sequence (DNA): TGTGCCAGCAGTGAAGCGCGGAGACAGAAAAGCACAGATACGCAGTATTTT.

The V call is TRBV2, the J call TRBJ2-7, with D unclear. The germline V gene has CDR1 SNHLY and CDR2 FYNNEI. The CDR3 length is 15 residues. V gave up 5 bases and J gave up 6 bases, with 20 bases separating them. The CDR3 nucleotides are TGTGCCAGCAGTCTTAGTGGCGGCTCCGGAGTCGAGCAGTACTTC. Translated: CASSLSGGSGVEQYF. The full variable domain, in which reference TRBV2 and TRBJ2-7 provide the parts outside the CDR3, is EPEVTQTPSHQVTQMGQEVILRCVPISNHLYFYWYRQILGQKVEFLVSFYNNEISEKSEIFDDQFSVERPDGSNFTLKIRSTKLEDSAMYFCASSLSGGSGVEQYFGPGTRLTVT.

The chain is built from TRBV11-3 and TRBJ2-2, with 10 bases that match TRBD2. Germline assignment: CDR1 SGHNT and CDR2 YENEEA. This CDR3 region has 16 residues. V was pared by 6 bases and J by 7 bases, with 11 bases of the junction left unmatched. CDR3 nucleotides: TGTGCCAGCAGGAACTCAGCGGGAGGGCCGATCGGGGAGCTGTTTTTT. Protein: CASRNSAGGPIGELFF.

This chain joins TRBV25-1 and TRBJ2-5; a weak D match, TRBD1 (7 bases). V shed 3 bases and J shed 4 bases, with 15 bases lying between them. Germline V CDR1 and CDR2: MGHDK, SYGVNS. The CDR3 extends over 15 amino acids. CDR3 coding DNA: TGTGCCAGCAGTGAGAGGAGGGGGCTGGGAGAGACCCAGTACTTC. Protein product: CASSERRGLGETQYF.

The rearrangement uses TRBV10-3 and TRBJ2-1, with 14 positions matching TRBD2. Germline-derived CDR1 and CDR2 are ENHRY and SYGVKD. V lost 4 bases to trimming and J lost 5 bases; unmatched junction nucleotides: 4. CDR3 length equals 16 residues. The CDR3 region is CAISGLGLAGDNEQFF. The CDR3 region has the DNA TGTGCCATCAGTGGTTTGGGACTAGCGGGAGACAATGAGCAGTTCTTC.

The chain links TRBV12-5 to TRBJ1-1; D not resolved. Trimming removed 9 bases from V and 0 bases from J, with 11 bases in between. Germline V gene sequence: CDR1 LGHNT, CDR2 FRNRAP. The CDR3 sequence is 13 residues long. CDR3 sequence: CASSGVMNTEAFF. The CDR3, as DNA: TGTGCTAGCTCAGGCGTCATGAACACTGAAGCTTTCTTT.

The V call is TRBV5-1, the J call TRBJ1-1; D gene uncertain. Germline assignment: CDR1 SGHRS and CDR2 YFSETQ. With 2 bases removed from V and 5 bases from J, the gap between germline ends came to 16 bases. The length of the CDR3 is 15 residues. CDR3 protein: CASSFNVGRRTEAFF. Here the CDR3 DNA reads TGCGCCAGCAGCTTCAACGTAGGACGGAGGACTGAAGCTTTCTTT.

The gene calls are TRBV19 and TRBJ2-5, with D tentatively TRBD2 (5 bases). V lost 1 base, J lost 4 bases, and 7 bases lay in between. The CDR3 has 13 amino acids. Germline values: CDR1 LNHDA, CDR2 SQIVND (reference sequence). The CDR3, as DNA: TGTGCCAGTAGTATAGTGGGGAGAGAGACCCAGTACTTC. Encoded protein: CASSIVGRETQYF.

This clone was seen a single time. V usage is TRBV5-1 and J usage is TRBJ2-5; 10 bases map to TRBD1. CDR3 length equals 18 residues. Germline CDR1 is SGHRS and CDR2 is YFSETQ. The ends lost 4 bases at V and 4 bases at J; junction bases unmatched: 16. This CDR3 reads CASSHRVTGQGVLETQYF. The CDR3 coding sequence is TGCGCCAGCAGCCACCGGGTCACCGGACAGGGGGTATTAGAGACCCAGTACTTC. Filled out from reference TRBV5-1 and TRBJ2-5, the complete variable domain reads KAGVTQTPRYLIKTRGQQVTLSCSPISGHRSVSWYQQTPGQGLQFLFEYFSETQRNKGNFPGRFSGRQFSNSRSEMNVSTLELGDSALYLCASSHRVTGQGVLETQYFGPGTRLLVL.

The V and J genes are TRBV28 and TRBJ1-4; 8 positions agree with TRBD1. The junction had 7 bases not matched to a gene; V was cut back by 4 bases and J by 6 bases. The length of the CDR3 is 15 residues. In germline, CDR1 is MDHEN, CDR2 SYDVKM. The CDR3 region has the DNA TGTGCCAGCAGTTCCTCAGGGGGCTTCGATGAAAAACTGTTTTTT. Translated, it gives CASSSSGGFDEKLFF.

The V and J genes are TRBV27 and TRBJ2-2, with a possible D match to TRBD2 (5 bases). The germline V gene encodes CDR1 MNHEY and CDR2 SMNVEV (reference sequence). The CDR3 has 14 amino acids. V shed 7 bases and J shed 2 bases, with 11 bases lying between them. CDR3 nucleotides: TGTGCCAGCAATCCGGGGATAAACACCGGGGAGCTGTTTTTT. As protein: CASNPGINTGELFF.

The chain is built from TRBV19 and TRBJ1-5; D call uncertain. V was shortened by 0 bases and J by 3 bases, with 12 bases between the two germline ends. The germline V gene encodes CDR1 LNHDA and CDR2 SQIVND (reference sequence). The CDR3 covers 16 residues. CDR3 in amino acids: CASSIDDRQFNQPQHF. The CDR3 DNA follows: TGTGCCAGTAGTATAGATGATCGTCAGTTCAATCAGCCCCAGCATTTT.

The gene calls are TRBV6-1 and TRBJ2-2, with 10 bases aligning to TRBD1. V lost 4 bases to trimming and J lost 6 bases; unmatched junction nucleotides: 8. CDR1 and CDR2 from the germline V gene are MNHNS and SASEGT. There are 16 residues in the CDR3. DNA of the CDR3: TGTGCCAGCAGTGTACCGGGACAGGGGTACCCCGGGGAGCTGTTTTTT. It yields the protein CASSVPGQGYPGELFF.

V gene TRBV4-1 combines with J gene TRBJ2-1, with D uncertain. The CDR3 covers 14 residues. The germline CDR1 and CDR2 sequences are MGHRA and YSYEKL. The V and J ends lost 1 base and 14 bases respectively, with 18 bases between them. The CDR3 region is CASSQVVSGAYEFF. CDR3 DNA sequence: TGCGCCAGCAGCCAAGTGGTGTCAGGTGCTTACGAGTTCTTC.

CDR3 in DNA: TGCGCCAGCAGGGCGTCGCCACAGCTTAACACTGAAGCTTTCTTT. It translates to CASRASPQLNTEAFF. The chain carries TRBV5-1 and TRBJ1-1; unclear D gene. Germline CDR1 is SGHRS and CDR2 is YFSETQ. With 5 bases removed from V and 2 bases from J, the gap between germline ends came to 16 bases. The CDR3 spans 15 residues.

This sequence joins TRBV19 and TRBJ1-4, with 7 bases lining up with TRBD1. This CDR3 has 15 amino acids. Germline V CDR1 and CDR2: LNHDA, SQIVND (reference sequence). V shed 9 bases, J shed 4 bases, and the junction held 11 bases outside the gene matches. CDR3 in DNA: TGTGCCAGCCGACAACCGGGACAGTTTAATGAAAAACTGTTTTTT. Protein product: CASRQPGQFNEKLFF.

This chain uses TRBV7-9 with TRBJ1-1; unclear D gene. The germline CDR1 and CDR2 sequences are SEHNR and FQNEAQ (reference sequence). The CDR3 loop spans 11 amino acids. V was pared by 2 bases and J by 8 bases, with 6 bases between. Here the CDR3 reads CASSLPFEAFF. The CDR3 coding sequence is TGTGCCAGCAGCTTACCCTTCGAAGCTTTCTTT. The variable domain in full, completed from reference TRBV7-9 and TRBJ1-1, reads DTGVSQNPRHKITKRGQNVTFRCDPISEHNRLYWYRQTLGQGPEFLTYFQNEAQLEKSRLLSDRFSAERPKGSFSTLEIQRTEQGDSAMYLCASSLPFEAFFGQGTRLTVV.

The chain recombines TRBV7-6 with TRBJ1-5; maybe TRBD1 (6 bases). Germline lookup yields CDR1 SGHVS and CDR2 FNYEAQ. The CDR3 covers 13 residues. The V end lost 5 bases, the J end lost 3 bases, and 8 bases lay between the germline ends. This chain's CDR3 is CASSRDTNQPQHF. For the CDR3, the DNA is TGTGCCAGCAGCCGGGACACCAATCAGCCCCAGCATTTT.